This TCR beta chain was identified during a study of OX40 agonist ivuxolimab in advanced cancers. Study-level information: Dose-escalation patients' cancers were hepatocellular carcinoma, melanoma, renal cell or head and neck cancer.

Only in-frame clones appear in the TCRdb table, and some are missing; sequencing was by immunoSEQ multiplex PCR. The sample consists of more than 30,000 clones, around 86% of them appearing once. Germline CDR1 is SGHTS and CDR2 is YDEGEE. CDR3 length: 16 amino acids. The V end was cut by 0 bases, the J end by 4 bases, with 17 bases between. Exclusion of a patient followed from autoimmune disease history or systemic immunosuppression. This TCR came from an adult with an advanced solid tumor such as melanoma, head and neck, liver or kidney cancer. Sample: CD4+ or CD8+ T cells sorted from blood, taken in a trial of the OX40 agonist ivuxolimab. The chain couples TRBV5-8 to TRBJ2-7; possible D gene TRBD2, 5 bases. CDR3 nucleotides: TGTGCCAGCAGCTTGGGTGCTCAGGCAGGCGGGTACGAGCAGTACTTC. Its translation: CASSLGAQAGGYEQYF.